This T cell receptor (beta chain) was captured by sequencing in a study of CD8 T cells in ankylosing spondylitis. TCRdb reprocessed the 5' RACE reads with MiXCR, giving one entry per CDR3 protein. The table has about 360,000 distinct CDR3 sequences, roughly 20% seen once. The CDR3 is 12 amino acids. V dropped 0 bases and J dropped 15 bases, with 12 bases sitting between them. The germline V gene encodes CDR1 SGHAT and CDR2 FQNNGV. The receptor's source is a male donor with ankylosing spondylitis or in good health (not recorded which). This chain uses TRBV11-2 with TRBJ2-1; TRBD1 or TRBD2 may be the D gene (6 bases each). Source material: blood, either unsorted or a sorted T cell fraction (not recorded which). The CDR3 nucleotides read TGTGCCAGCAGCTTAGAATCGGGGGCCGCGTTCTTC. It encodes CASSLESGAAFF.